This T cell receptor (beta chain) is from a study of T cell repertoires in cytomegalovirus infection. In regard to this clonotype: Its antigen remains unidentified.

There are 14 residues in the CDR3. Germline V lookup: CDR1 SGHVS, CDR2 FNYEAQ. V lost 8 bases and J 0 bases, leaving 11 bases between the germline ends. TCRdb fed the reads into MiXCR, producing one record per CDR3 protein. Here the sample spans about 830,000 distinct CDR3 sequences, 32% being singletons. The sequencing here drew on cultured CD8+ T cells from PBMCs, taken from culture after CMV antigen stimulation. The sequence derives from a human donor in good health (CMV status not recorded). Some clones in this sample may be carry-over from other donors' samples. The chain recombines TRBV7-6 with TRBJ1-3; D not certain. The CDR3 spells CASRPGYSGNTIYF. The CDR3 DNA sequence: TGTGCCAGCCGCCCGGGCTACTCTGGAAACACCATATATTTT.